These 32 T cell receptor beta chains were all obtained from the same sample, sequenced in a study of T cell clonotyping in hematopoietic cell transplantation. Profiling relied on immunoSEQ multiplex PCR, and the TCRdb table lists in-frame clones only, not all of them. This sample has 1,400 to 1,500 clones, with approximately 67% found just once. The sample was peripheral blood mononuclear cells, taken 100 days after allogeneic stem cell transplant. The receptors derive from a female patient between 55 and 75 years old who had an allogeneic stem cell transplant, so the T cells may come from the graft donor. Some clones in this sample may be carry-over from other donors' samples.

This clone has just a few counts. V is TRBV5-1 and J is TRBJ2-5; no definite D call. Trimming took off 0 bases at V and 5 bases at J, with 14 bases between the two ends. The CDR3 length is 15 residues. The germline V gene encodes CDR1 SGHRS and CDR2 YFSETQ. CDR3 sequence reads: CASSLAGPSSETQYF. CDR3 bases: TGCGCCAGCAGCTTGGCGGGCCCCTCTAGTGAGACCCAGTACTTC.

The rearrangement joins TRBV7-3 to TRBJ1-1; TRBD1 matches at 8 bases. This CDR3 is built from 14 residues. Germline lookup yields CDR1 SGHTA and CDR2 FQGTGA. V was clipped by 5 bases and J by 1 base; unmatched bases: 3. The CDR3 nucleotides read TGTGCCAGCAGCCGGACAGGGCAGAACACTGAAGCTTTCTTT. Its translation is CASSRTGQNTEAFF.

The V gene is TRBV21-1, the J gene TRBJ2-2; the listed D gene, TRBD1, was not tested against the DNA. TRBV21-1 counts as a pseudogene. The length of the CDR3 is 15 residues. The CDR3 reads CASQLDRGLDWELFF. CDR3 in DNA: TGTGCCAGCCAGCTGGACAGGGGGCTTGATTGGGAGCTGTTTTTT.

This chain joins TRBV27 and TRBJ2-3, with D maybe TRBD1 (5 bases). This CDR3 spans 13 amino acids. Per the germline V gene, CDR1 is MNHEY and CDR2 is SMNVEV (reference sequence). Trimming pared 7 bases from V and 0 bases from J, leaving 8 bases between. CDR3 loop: CASKGISTDTQYF. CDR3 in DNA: TGTGCCAGCAAGGGGATTAGCACAGATACGCAGTATTTT.

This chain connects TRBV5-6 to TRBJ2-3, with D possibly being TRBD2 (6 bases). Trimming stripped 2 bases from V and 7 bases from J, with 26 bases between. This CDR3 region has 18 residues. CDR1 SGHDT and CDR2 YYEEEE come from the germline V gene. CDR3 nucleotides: TGTGCCAGCAGCTTCGAAAGTCGGTTCGTCCACCGGGGGTATACGCAGTATTTT. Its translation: CASSFESRFVHRGYTQYF.

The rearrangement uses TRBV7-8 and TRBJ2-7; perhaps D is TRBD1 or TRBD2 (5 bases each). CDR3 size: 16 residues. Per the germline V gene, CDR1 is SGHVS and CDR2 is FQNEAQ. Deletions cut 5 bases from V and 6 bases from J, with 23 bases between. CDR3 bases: TGTGCCAGCAGCCGAACTCACGAGGGAAGGGACCTCGAGCAGTACTTC. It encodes CASSRTHEGRDLEQYF.

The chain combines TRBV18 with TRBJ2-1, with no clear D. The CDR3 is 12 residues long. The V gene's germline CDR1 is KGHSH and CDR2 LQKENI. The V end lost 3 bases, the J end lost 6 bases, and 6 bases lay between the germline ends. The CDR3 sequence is CASSPAPNEQFF. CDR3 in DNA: TGTGCCAGCTCACCGGCCCCCAATGAGCAGTTCTTC.

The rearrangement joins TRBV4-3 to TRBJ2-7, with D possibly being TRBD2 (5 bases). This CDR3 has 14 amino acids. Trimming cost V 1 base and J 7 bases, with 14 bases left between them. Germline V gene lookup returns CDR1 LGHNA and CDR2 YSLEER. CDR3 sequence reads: CASSQGARTGEQYF. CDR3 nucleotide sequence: TGCGCCAGCAGCCAAGGGGCTCGAACGGGGGAGCAGTACTTC.

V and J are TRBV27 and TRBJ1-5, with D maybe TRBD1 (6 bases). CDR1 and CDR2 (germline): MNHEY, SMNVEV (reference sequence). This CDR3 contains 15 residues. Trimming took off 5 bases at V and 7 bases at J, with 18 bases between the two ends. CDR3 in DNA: TGTGCCAGCAGTCTGACGGGGGGGGCAAGGCAGCCCCAGCATTTT. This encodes CASSLTGGARQPQHF.

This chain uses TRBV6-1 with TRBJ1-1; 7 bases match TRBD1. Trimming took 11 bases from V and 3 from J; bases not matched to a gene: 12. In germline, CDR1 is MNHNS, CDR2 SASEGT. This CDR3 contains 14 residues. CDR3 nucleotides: TGTGCCCACGGACAGGACGGTTTGTACACTGAAGCTTTCTTT. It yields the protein CAHGQDGLYTEAFF.

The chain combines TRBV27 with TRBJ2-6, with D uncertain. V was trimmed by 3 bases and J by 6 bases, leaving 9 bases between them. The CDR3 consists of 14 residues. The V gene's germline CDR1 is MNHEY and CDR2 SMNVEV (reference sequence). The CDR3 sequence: CASSLAPAANVLTF. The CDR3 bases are TGTGCCAGCAGTTTGGCCCCTGCGGCCAACGTCCTGACTTTC.

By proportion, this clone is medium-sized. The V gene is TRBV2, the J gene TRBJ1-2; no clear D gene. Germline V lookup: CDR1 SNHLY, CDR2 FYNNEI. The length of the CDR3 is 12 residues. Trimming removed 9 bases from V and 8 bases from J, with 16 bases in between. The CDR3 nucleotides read TGTGCCAGGGAAATTGATAGCTTAGGCTACACCTTC. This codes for CAREIDSLGYTF.

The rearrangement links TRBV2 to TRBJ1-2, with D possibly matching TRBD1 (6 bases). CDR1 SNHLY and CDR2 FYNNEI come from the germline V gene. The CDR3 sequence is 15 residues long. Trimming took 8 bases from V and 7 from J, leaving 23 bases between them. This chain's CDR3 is CASSPRGARVLGYTF. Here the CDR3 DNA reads TGTGCCAGCTCACCTAGGGGGGCCAGGGTCCTTGGCTACACCTTC.

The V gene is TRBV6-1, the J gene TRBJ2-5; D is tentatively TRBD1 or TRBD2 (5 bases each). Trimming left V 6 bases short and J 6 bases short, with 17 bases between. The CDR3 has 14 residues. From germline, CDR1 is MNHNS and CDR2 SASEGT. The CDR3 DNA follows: TGTGCCAGCAGAGAGGGGCCCCTCATACAGACCCAGTACTTC. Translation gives CASREGPLIQTQYF.

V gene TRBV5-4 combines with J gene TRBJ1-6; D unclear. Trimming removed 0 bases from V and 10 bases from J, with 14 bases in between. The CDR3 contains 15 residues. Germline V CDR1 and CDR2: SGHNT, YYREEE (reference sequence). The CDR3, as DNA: TGTGCCAGCAGCTTGGAGCTGGGGTTGAGATCACCCCTCCACTTT. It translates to CASSLELGLRSPLHF.

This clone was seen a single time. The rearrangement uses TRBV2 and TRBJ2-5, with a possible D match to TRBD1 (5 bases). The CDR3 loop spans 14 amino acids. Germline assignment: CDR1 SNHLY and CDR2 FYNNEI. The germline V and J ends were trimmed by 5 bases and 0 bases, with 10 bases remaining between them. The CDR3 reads CASSSIRDQETQYF. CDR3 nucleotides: TGTGCCAGCAGTTCGATCAGGGACCAAGAGACCCAGTACTTC.

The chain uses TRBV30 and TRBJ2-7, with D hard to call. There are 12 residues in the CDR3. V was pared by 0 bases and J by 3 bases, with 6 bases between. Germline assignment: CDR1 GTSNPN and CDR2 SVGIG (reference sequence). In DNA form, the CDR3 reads TGTGCCTGGAGTGTACCTAGCTACGAGCAGTACTTC. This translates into CAWSVPSYEQYF.

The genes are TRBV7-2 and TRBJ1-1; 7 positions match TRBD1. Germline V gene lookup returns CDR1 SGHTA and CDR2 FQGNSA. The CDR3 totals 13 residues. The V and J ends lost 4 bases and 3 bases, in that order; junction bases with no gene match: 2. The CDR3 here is CASSYGQDTEAFF. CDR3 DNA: TGTGCCAGCAGCTACGGACAGGACACTGAAGCTTTCTTT.

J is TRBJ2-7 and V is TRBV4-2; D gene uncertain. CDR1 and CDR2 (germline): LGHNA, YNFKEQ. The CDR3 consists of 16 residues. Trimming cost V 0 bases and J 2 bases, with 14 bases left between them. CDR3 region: CASSQDRTAGAYEQYF. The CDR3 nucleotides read TGTGCCAGCAGCCAAGATCGAACGGCTGGGGCCTACGAGCAGTACTTC.

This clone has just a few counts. CDR3 loop: CASSLETSTSTDTQYF. CDR3 coding DNA: TGTGCCAGCAGCTTGGAGACATCTACTAGCACAGATACGCAGTATTTT. The chain carries TRBV11-2 and TRBJ2-3; D uncertain. V shed 3 bases and J shed 0 bases, with 13 bases lying between them. This CDR3 contains 16 residues. CDR1 and CDR2 from the germline V gene are SGHAT and FQNNGV.

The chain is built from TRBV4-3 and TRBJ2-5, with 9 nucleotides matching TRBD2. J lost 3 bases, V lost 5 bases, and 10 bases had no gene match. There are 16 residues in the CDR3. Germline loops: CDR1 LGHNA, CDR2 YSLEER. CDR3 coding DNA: TGCGCCAGCAGCGACGGCGGCGGGGGGGGGAAAGAGACCCAGTACTTC. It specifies CASSDGGGGGKETQYF.

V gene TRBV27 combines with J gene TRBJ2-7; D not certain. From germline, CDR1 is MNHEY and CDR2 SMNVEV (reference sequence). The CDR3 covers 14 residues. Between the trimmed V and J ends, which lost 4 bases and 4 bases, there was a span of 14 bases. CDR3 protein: CASSSSLLGYEQYF. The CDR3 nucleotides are TGTGCCAGCAGTTCCTCCCTCCTGGGATACGAGCAGTACTTC.

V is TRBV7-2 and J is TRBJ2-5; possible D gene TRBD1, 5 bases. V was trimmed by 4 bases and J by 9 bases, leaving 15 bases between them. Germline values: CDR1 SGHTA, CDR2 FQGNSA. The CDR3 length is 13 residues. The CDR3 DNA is TGTGCCAGCAGCTCAGGGCCCAGTATGGCCCAGTACTTC. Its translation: CASSSGPSMAQYF.

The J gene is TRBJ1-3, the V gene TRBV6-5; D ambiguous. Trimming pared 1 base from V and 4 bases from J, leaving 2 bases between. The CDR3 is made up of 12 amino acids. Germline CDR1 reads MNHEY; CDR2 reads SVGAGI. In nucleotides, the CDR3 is TGTGCCAGCAGTTACTTGGGAAACACCATATATTTT. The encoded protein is CASSYLGNTIYF.

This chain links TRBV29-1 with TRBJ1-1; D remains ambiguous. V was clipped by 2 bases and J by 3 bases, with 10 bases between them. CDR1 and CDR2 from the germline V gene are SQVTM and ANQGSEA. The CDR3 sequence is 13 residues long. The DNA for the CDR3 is TGCAGCGTTGAAAGCGTTAGGGACACTGAAGCTTTCTTT. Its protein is CSVESVRDTEAFF. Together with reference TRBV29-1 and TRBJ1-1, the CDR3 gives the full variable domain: SAVISQKPSRDICQRGTSLTIQCQVDSQVTMMFWYRQQPGQSLTLIATANQGSEATYESGFVIDKFPISRPNLTFSTLTVSNMSPEDSSIYLCSVESVRDTEAFFGQGTRLTVV.

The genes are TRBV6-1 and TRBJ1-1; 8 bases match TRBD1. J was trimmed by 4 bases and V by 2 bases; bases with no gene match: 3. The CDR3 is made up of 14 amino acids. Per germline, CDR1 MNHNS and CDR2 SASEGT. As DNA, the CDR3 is TGTGCCAGCAGTGAAAGGACAGGGTCCACTGAAGCTTTCTTT. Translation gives CASSERTGSTEAFF.

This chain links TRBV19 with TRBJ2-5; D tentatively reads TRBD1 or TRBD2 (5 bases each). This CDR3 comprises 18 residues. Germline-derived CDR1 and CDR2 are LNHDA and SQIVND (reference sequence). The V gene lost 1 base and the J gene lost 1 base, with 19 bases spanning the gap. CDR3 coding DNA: TGTGCCAGTAGTATAGGTCGGGGAGTTCGGCAGGGCCAAGAGACCCAGTACTTC. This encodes CASSIGRGVRQGQETQYF.

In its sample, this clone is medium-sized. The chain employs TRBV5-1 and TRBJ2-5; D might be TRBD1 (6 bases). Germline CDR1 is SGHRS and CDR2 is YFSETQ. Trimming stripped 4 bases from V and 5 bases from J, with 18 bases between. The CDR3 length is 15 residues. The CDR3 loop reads CASSPTDSPVETQYF. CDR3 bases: TGCGCCAGCAGCCCTACGGACAGCCCGGTCGAGACCCAGTACTTC.

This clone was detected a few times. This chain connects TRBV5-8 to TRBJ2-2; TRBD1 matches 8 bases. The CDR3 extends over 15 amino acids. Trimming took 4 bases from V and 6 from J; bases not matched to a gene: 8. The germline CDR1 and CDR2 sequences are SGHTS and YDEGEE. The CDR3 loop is CASSGIQGAAGELFF. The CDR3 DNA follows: TGTGCCAGCAGCGGAATTCAGGGGGCGGCCGGGGAGCTGTTTTTT.

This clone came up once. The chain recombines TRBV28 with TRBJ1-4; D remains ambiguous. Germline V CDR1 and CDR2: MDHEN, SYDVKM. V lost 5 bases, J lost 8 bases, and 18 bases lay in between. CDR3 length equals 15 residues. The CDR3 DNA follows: TGTGCCAGCAGTCTCGGAGTTAGCAATGAAGAAAAACTGTTTTTT. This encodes CASSLGVSNEEKLFF. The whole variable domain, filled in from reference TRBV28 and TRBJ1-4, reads DVKVTQSSRYLVKRTGEKVFLECVQDMDHENMFWYRQDPGLGLRLIYFSYDVKMKEKGDIPEGYSVSREKKERFSLILESASTNQTSMYLCASSLGVSNEEKLFFGSGTQLSVL.

CDR3 DNA sequence: TGTGCCAGCAGCCCCGGGGTTGTCCCGAGCTATGGCTACACCTTC. Translating gives CASSPGVVPSYGYTF. This sequence joins TRBV11-1 and TRBJ1-2; D gene ambiguous. The CDR3 spans 15 residues. Deletions cut 5 bases from V and 4 bases from J, with 17 bases between. Germline-derived CDR1 and CDR2 are SGHAT and FQDESV (reference sequence).

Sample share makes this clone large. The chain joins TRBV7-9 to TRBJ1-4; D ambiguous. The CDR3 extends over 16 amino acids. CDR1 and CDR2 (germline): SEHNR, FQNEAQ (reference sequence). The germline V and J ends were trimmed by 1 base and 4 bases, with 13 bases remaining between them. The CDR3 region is CASSLGTGQLNEKLFF. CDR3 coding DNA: TGTGCCAGCAGCTTAGGAACTGGGCAGCTTAATGAAAAACTGTTTTTT.